What follows describes a single T cell receptor beta chain. Its antigen is still unknown. The data were taken from a study of T cell repertoires in cytomegalovirus infection. Study summary: Evidence of both CMV infection and a matching HLA type came from public TCR beta signatures.

Study-wide results and caveats: Identification of carriers of CMV plus the relevant HLA was achieved through cumulative public TCR beta family frequency. HLA-C-restricted CMV-specific TCR beta clonotypes were dominant in the ex vivo response.

MiXCR, run by TCRdb on the reads, gives a single entry per CDR3 protein. Of roughly 46,000 distinct CDR3 sequences in the sample, roughly 22% were seen once. The CDR3 is 12 amino acids. Germline V gene sequence: CDR1 LGHDT, CDR2 YNNKEL (reference sequence). V was pared by 2 bases and J by 3 bases, with 5 bases between. This receptor was obtained from a human donor in good health (CMV status not recorded). Some clones in this sample may be carry-over from other donors' samples. Sample: PBMCs, sequenced either directly or after in vitro stimulation (not recorded which). V usage is TRBV3-1 and J usage is TRBJ2-7; the D is unclear. DNA of the CDR3: TGTGCCAGCAGCCAATACAGCTACGAGCAGTACTTC. The encoded protein is CASSQYSYEQYF.